This TCR beta chain was observed in a study of identifying expanded T cells in peripheral blood. Study-wide results and limits: Differentially abundant clones: around 1.1 between replicates, roughly 16 at approximately 14 days, approximately 19 at four. Across healthy donors, higher total template counts meant significantly greater approximately two-week count variance.

The germline V gene encodes CDR1 SGHRS and CDR2 YFSETQ. The CDR3 has 16 residues. Losses at the gene ends were 0 bases for V and 8 bases for J; bases not matched to a gene: 8. On this clone: Its cognate antigen is unknown.

The method was immunoSEQ multiplex PCR; TCRdb's version includes in-frame clones alone and lacks a portion of them. The data hold roughly 86,000 clones, with 85% observed a single time. No infections or other immune events were documented during collection. The chain carries TRBV5-1 and TRBJ2-4, with TRBD1 identical over 10 bases. The sequenced sample consisted of blood. This clonotype was obtained from a person aged 18 to 69 in good health. The CDR3 DNA reads as TGCGCCAGCAGCTTGGGTGTGACAGGGGGCGCGGACATTCAGTACTTC. It codes for CASSLGVTGGADIQYF.